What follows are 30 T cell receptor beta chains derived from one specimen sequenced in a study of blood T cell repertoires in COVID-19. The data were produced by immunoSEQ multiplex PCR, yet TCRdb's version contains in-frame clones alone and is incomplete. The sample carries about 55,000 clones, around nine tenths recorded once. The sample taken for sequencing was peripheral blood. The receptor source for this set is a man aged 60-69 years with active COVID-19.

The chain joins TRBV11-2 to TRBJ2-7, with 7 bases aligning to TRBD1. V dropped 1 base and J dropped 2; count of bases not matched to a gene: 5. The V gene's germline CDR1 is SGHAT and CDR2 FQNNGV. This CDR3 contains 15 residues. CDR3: CASSLGGGTAYEQYF. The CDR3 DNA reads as TGTGCCAGCAGCTTAGGAGGGGGCACCGCCTACGAGCAGTACTTC.

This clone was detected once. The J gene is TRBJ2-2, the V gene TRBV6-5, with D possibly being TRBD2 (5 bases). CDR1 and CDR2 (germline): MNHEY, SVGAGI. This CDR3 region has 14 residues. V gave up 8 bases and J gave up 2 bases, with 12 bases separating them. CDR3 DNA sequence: TGTGCCAGCTTCCCGGGAACCAACACCGGGGAGCTGTTTTTT. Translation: CASFPGTNTGELFF.

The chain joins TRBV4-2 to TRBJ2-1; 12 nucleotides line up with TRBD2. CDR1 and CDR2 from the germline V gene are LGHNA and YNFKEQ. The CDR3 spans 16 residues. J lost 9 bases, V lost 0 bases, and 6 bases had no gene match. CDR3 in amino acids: CASSQDPSGRVSEQFF. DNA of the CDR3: TGTGCCAGCAGCCAAGACCCTAGCGGGAGGGTCAGTGAGCAGTTCTTC.

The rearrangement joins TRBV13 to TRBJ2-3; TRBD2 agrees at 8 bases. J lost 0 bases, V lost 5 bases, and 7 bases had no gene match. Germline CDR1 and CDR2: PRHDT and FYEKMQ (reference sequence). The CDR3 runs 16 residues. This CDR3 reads CASSTGASGSTDTQYF. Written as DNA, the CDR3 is TGTGCCAGCAGCACCGGCGCTAGCGGGAGCACAGATACGCAGTATTTT.

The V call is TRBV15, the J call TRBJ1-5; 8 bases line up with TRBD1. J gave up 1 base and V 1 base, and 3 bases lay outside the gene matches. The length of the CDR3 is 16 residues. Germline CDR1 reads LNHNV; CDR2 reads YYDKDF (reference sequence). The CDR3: CATSRGGQASNQPQHF. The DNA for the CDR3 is TGTGCCACCAGCAGAGGGGGACAGGCGAGCAATCAGCCCCAGCATTTT.

The CDR3 DNA reads TGTGCCAGCAGCGAACAGGGGGTACACACAGATACGCAGTATTTT. Its protein is CASSEQGVHTDTQYF. The genes are TRBV2 and TRBJ2-3; 8 nucleotides line up with TRBD1. There are 15 residues in the CDR3. Per the germline V gene, CDR1 is SNHLY and CDR2 is FYNNEI. With V trimmed by 6 bases and J by 2 bases, 7 bases remained unmatched. Supplemented by reference TRBV2 and TRBJ2-3, the full variable domain reads EPEVTQTPSHQVTQMGQEVILRCVPISNHLYFYWYRQILGQKVEFLVSFYNNEISEKSEIFDDQFSVERPDGSNFTLKIRSTKLEDSAMYFCASSEQGVHTDTQYFGPGTRLTVL.

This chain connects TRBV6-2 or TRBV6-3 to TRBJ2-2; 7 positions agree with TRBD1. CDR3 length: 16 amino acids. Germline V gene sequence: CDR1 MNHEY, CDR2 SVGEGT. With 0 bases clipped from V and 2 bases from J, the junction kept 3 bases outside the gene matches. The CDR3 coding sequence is TGTGCCAGCAGTTACTCGGACAGGCTAAACACCGGGGAGCTGTTTTTT. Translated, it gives CASSYSDRLNTGELFF.

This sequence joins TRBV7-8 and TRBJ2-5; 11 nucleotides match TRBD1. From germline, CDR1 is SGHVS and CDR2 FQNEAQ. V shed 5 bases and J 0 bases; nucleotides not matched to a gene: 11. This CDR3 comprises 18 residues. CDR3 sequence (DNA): TGTGCCAGCAGCCCAAGAGGACAGGGGGCCAGTGACCAAGAGACCCAGTACTTC. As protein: CASSPRGQGASDQETQYF.

The CDR3 nucleotides read TGCGCCAGCAGCCCACAGGGGAATGAGCAGTTCTTC. Its protein product is CASSPQGNEQFF. This chain joins TRBV5-1 and TRBJ2-1; 7 nucleotides match TRBD1. Unmatched junction bases numbered 2, after V lost 4 bases and J lost 7 bases. This CDR3 is built from 12 residues. Germline CDR1 is SGHRS and CDR2 is YFSETQ.

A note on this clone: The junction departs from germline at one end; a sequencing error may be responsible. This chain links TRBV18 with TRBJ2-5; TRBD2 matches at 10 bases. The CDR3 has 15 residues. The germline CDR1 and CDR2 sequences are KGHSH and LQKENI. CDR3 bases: TGTGCCAGCTCAGATCTAGCGGGAGCAAGAGAGGCCCAGTACTTC. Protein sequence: CASSDLAGAREAQYF.

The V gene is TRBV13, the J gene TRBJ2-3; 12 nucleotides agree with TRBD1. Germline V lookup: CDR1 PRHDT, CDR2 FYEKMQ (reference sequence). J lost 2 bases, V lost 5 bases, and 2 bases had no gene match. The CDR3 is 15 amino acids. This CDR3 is CASSGTGGNTDTQYF. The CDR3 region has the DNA TGTGCCAGCAGCGGGACAGGGGGCAACACAGATACGCAGTATTTT.

CDR3 loop: CASSLGGLVTEAFF. Here the CDR3 DNA reads TGTGCCAGCAGCTTAGGAGGGCTGGTCACTGAAGCTTTCTTT. The chain joins TRBV7-6 to TRBJ1-1; D gene unclear. V was pared by 1 base and J by 4 bases, with 10 bases between. The CDR3 contains 14 residues. The germline gives CDR1 SGHVS, CDR2 FNYEAQ.

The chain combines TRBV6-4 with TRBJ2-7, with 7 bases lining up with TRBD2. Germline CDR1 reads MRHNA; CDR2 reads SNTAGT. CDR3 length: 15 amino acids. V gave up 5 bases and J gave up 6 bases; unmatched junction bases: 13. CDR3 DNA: TGTGCCAGCAGTCCAACGGCGGGAGACCCTAGCGAGCAGTACTTC. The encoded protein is CASSPTAGDPSEQYF.

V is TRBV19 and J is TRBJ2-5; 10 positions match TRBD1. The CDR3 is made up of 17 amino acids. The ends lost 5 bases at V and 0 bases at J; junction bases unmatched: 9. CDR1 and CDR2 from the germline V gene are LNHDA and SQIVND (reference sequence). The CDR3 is CASSRGGQGMYQETQYF. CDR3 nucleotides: TGTGCCAGTAGTCGGGGGGGACAGGGGATGTACCAAGAGACCCAGTACTTC.

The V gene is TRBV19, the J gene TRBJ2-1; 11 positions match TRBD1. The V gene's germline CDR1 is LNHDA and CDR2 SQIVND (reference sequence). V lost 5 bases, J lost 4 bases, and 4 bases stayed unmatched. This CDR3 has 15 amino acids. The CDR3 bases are TGTGCCAGTAGTTTGGGACAGGGGGGATACAATGAGCAGTTCTTC. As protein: CASSLGQGGYNEQFF.

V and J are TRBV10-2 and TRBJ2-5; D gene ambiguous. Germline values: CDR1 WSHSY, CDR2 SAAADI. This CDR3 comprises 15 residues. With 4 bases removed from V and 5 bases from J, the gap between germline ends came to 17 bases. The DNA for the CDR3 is TGCGCCAGCAGTGGCCAGCTAGAATTCGGGGAGACCCAGTACTTC. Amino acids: CASSGQLEFGETQYF.

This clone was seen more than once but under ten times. CDR3 sequence (DNA): TGTGCCAGCAGCTTAGCGGACTATCTCCCCTCGGGGGAGACCCAGTACTTC. Protein sequence: CASSLADYLPSGETQYF. The chain employs TRBV11-2 and TRBJ2-5, with a possible D match to TRBD2 (6 bases). This CDR3 region has 17 residues. V was trimmed by 1 base and J by 5 bases, leaving 20 bases between them. Germline V CDR1 and CDR2: SGHAT, FQNNGV. Filled out from reference TRBV11-2 and TRBJ2-5, the complete variable domain reads EAGVAQSPRYKIIEKRQSVAFWCNPISGHATLYWYQQILGQGPKLLIQFQNNGVVDDSQLPKDRFSAERLKGVDSTLKIQPAKLEDSAVYLCASSLADYLPSGETQYFGPGTRLLVL.

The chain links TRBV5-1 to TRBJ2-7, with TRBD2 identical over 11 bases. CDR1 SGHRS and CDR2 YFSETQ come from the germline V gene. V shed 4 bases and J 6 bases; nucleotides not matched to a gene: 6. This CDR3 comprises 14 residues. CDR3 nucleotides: TGCGCCAGCAGCGCAACTAGCGGGAGACCCGAGCAGTACTTC. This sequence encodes CASSATSGRPEQYF.

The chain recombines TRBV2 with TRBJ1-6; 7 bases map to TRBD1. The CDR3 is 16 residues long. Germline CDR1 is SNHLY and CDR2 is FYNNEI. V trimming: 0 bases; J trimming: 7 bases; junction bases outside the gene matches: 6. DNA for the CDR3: TGTGCCAGCAGTGAAGCCCAGCCGGGACAGAATTCACCCCTCCACTTT. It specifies CASSEAQPGQNSPLHF.

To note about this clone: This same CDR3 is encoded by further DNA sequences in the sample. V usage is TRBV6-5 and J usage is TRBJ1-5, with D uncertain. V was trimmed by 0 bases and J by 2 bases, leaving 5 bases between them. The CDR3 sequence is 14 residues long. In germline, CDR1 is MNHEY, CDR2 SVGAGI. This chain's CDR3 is CASSYSRGNQPQHF. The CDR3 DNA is TGTGCCAGCAGTTACTCCCGGGGCAATCAGCCCCAGCATTTT.

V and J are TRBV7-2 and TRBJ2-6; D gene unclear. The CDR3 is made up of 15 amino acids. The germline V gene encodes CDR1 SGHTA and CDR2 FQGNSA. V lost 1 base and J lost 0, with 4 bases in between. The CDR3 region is CASSLDSSGANVLTF. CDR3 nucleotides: TGTGCCAGCAGCTTAGACAGCTCTGGGGCCAACGTCCTGACTTTC. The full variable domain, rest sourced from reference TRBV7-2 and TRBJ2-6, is GAGVSQSPSNKVTEKGKDVELRCDPISGHTALYWYRQSLGQGLEFLIYFQGNSAPDKSGLPSDRFSAERTGGSVSTLTIQRTQQEDSAVYLCASSLDSSGANVLTFGAGSRLTVL.

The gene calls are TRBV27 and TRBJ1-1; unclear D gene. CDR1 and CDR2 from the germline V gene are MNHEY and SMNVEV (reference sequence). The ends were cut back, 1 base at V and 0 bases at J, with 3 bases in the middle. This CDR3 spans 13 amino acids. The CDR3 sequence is CASSLWLNTEAFF. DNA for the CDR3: TGTGCCAGCAGTTTATGGCTGAACACTGAAGCTTTCTTT.

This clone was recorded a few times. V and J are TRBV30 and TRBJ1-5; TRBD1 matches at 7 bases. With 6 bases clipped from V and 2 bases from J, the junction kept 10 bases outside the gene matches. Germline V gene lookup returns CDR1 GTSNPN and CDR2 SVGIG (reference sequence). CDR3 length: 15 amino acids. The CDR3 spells CACSRQGYGNQPQHF. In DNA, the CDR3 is TGTGCCTGTTCTAGACAGGGCTACGGCAATCAGCCCCAGCATTTT.

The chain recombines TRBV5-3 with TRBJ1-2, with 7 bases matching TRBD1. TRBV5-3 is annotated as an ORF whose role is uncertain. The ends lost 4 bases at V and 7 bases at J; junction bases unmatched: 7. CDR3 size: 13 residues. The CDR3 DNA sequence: TGTGCCAGAAGCGCCACAGGGGCGGCTGGCTACACCTTC. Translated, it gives CARSATGAAGYTF.

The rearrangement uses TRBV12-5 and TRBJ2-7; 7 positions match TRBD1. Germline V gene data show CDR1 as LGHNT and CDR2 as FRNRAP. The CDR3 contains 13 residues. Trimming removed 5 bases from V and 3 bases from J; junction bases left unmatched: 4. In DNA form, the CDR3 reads TGTGCTAGTGGTGTCGGGACAGTCTACGAGCAGTACTTC. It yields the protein CASGVGTVYEQYF.

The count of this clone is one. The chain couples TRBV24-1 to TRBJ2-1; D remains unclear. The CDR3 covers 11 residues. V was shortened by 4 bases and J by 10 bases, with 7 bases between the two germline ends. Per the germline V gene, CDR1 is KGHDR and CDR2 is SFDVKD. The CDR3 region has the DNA TGTGCCACCAGTGAGGCGGTCGAGCAGTTCTTC. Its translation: CATSEAVEQFF.

The CDR3 sequence: CATSDTTGGGTDTQYF. For the CDR3, the DNA is TGTGCCACCAGTGACACGACAGGGGGAGGCACAGATACGCAGTATTTT. The V gene is TRBV24-1, the J gene TRBJ2-3, with 9 nucleotides matching TRBD1. The CDR3 contains 16 residues. After removal of 4 bases from V and 1 base from J, the junction contained 5 bases not matched to a gene. Germline values: CDR1 KGHDR, CDR2 SFDVKD.

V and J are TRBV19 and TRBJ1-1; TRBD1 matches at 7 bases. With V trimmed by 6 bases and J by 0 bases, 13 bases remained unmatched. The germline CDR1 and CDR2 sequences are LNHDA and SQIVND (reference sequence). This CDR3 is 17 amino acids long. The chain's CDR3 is CASRLGAGGTMNTEAFF. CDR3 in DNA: TGTGCCAGTAGGTTGGGGGCAGGGGGAACAATGAACACTGAAGCTTTCTTT.

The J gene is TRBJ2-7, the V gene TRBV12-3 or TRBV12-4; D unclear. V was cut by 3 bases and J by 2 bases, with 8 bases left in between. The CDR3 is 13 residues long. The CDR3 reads CASSFGLTYEQYF. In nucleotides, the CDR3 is TGTGCCAGCAGTTTTGGGCTGACCTACGAGCAGTACTTC.

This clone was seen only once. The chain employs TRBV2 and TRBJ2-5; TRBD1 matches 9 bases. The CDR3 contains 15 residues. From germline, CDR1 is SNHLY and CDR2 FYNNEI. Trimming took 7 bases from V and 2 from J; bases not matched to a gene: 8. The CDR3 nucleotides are TGTGCCAGCACCCTCATTGACAGGGGGCAAGAGACCCAGTACTTC. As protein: CASTLIDRGQETQYF.